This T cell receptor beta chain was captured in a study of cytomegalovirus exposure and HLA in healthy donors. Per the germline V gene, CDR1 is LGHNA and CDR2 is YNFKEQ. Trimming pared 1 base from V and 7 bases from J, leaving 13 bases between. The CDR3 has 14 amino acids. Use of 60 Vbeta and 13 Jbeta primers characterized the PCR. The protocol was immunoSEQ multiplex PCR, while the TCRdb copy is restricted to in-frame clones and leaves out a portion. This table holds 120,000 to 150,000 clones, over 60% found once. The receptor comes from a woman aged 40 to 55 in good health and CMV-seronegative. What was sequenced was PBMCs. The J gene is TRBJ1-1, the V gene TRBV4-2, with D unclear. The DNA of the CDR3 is TGTGCCAGCAGCCAAGCAGGTCACGAGTATGAAGCTTTCTTT. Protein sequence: CASSQAGHEYEAFF.